These 10 T cell receptor beta chains were sequenced from one sample in a study of shared clonotypes between healthy human individuals. Data came from immunoSEQ multiplex PCR; TCRdb stores just in-frame clones and leaves some out. Of roughly 120,000 clones in the sample, around two thirds were seen once. Sequencing was carried out using memory CD8+ T cells sorted from blood. Subset indicated: CD45RO+ cells pooled with CCR7-negative TemRA cells. The receptors shown here come from a woman in her 30s in good health.

The table lists this clone with a few counts. This rearrangement joins TRBV11-2 to TRBJ2-1, with D perhaps TRBD1 (6 bases). V lost 5 bases and J lost 9, with 11 bases in between. The CDR3 totals 12 residues. Germline V gene lookup returns CDR1 SGHAT and CDR2 FQNNGV. This CDR3 is CASSRNRAEQFF. In DNA, the CDR3 is TGTGCCAGCAGCCGGAACAGGGCTGAGCAGTTCTTC.

In this sample, this clone turned up many times. The V call is TRBV6-5, the J call TRBJ2-1; perhaps TRBD2 as D (6 bases). Trimming removed 2 bases at V and 5 bases at J, with 13 bases between. The germline V gene has CDR1 MNHEY and CDR2 SVGAGI. The CDR3 contains 15 residues. In DNA form, the CDR3 reads TGTGCCAGCAGTTACATGGCGGGGAAGAACAATGAGCAGTTCTTC. Its protein product is CASSYMAGKNNEQFF.

The table lists this clone with many counts. V and J are TRBV28 and TRBJ2-1; D may be TRBD2 (5 bases). V lost 8 bases and J lost 10, with 21 bases in between. The germline V gene has CDR1 MDHEN and CDR2 SYDVKM. The CDR3 spans 14 residues. The CDR3 region is CASRPLTSNWEQFF. CDR3 nucleotides: TGTGCCAGCCGTCCCTTAACTAGTAACTGGGAGCAGTTCTTC.

This clone has only a few counts. This sample also contains other DNA sequences that code for the same CDR3. J is TRBJ1-1 and V is TRBV9; D is perhaps TRBD1 (5 bases). The CDR3 is 14 amino acids. Between the trimmed V and J ends, which lost 0 bases and 4 bases, there was a span of 10 bases. Germline CDR1 and CDR2: SGDLS and YYNGEE. The chain's CDR3 is CASSVAGGSTEAFF. The DNA for the CDR3 is TGTGCCAGCAGCGTAGCTGGGGGGAGCACTGAAGCTTTCTTT.

Only one count was recorded for this clone. This rearrangement joins TRBV7-3 to TRBJ2-2, with D possibly being TRBD2 (6 bases). The CDR3 is made up of 15 amino acids. CDR1 is SGHTA, CDR2 FQGTGA, per germline. Trimming took 3 bases from V and 0 from J, leaving 8 bases between them. The chain's CDR3 is CASSLWGANTGELFF. In DNA form, the CDR3 reads TGTGCCAGCAGCTTGTGGGGGGCGAACACCGGGGAGCTGTTTTTT.

This clone was observed a few times. This chain joins TRBV6-4 and TRBJ2-7; perhaps TRBD2 as D (5 bases). The ends were cut back, 6 bases at V and 0 bases at J, with 15 bases in the middle. Germline assignment: CDR1 MRHNA and CDR2 SNTAGT. CDR3 length: 15 amino acids. The CDR3 reads CASSQEGASSYEQYF. The CDR3 DNA reads TGTGCCAGCAGCCAAGAGGGCGCTAGCTCCTACGAGCAGTACTTC.

The chain has TRBV7-8 and TRBJ2-7; D is perhaps TRBD1 or TRBD2 (5 bases each). This CDR3 has 15 amino acids. V lost 6 bases to trimming and J lost 1 base, with 16 bases between them. In germline, CDR1 is SGHVS, CDR2 FQNEAQ. CDR3 in DNA: TGTGCCAGCAGAGCAGACCAGGGACCTTCCTACGAGCAGTACTTC. Translated, it gives CASRADQGPSYEQYF.

The CDR3 DNA reads TGTGCCAGCAGCCCGACCTCCCCAGCGGGAGATTCCTACAATGAGCAGTTCTTC. Protein product: CASSPTSPAGDSYNEQFF. The chain uses TRBV14 and TRBJ2-1; 8 bases are a match to TRBD2. Trimming removed 4 bases from V and 1 base from J; junction bases left unmatched: 12. Looked up from germline, CDR1 is SGHDN and CDR2 is FVKESK. The CDR3 consists of 18 residues.

The chain uses TRBV5-1 and TRBJ2-7; a weak D match, TRBD1 (6 bases). V was cut by 5 bases and J by 2 bases, with 8 bases left in between. Germline values: CDR1 SGHRS, CDR2 YFSETQ. CDR3 length equals 12 residues. DNA for the CDR3: TGCGCCAGCAGGGACAGAGCCTACGAGCAGTACTTC. The encoded protein is CASRDRAYEQYF.

This clone was detected only a few times. The V and J genes are TRBV9 and TRBJ1-2; D not certain. The germline V and J ends were trimmed by 4 bases and 3 bases, with 10 bases remaining between them. The V gene's germline CDR1 is SGDLS and CDR2 YYNGEE. This CDR3 spans 13 amino acids. The CDR3 sequence: CASSRRRDYGYTF. CDR3 sequence (DNA): TGTGCCAGCAGCCGTAGACGGGACTATGGCTACACCTTC.